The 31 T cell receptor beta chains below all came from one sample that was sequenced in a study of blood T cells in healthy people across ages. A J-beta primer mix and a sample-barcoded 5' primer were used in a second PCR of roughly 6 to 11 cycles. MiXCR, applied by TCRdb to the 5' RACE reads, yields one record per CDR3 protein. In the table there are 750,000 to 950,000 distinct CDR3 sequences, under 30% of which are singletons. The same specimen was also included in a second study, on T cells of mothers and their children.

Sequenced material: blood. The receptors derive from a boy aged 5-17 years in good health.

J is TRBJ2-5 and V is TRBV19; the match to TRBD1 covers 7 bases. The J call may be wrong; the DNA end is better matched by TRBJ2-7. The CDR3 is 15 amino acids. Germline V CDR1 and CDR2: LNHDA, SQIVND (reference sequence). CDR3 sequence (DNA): TGTGCCACCCAGACAGGGACCACTCTTGGTTACGAGCAGTACTTC. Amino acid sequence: CATQTGTTLGYEQYF.

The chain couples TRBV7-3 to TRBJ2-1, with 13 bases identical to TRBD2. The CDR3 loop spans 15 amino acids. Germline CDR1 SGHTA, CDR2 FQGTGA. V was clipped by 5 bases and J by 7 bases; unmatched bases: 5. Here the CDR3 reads CASSPTSGRGNEQFF. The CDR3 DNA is TGTGCCAGCAGCCCAACTAGCGGGAGGGGTAATGAGCAGTTCTTC.

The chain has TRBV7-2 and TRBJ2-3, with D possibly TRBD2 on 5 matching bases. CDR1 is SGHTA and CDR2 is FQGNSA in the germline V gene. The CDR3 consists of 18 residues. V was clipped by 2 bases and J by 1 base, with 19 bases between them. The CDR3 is CASSLWYRLVGGTDTQYF. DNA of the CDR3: TGTGCCAGCAGCTTATGGTACCGCCTAGTGGGAGGCACAGATACGCAGTATTTT.

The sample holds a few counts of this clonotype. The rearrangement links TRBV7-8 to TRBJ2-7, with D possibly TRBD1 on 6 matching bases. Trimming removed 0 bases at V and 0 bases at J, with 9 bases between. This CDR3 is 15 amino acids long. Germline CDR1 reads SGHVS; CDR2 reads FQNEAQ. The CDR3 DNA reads TGTGCCAGCAGCTTAGCGCAGGGGCCCTCCTACGAGCAGTACTTC. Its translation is CASSLAQGPSYEQYF.

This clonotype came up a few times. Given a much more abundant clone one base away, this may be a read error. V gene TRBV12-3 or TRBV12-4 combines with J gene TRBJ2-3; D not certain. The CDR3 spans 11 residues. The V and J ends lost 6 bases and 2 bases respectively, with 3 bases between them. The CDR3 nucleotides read TGTGCCAGCAGGCTCACAGATACGCAGTATTTT. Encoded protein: CASRLTDTQYF.

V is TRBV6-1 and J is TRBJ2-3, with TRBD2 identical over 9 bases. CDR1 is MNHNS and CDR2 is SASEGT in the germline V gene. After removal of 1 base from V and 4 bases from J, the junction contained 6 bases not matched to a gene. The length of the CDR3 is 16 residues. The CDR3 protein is CASSEGAGGRADTQYF. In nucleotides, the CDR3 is TGTGCCAGCAGTGAAGGAGCGGGGGGCAGAGCAGATACGCAGTATTTT.

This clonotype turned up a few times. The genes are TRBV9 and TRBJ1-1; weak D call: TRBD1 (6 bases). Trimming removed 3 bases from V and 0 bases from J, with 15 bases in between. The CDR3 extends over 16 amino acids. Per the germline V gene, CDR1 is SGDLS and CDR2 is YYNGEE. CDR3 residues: CASSAGDPGMNTEAFF. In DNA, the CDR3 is TGTGCCAGCAGCGCAGGGGACCCGGGAATGAACACTGAAGCTTTCTTT.

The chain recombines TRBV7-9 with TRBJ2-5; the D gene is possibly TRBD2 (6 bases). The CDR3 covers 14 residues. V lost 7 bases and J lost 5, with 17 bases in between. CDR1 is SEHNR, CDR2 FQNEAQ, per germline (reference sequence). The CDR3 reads CASTWGTLQETQYF. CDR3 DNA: TGTGCCAGCACCTGGGGGACTTTACAGGAGACCCAGTACTTC.

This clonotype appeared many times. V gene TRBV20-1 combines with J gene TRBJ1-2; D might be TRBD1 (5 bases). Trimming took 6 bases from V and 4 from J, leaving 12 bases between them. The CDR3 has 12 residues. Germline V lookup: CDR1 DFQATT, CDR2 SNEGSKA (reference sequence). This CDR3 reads CSAETGRYGYTF. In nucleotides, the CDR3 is TGCAGTGCCGAAACAGGCCGCTATGGCTACACCTTC.

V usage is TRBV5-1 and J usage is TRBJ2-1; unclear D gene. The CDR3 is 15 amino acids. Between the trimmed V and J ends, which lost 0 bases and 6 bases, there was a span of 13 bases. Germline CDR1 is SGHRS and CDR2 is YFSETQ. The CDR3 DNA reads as TGCGCCAGCAGCTTGGGTGTAGGCCAGCGCAATGAGCAGTTCTTC. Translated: CASSLGVGQRNEQFF.

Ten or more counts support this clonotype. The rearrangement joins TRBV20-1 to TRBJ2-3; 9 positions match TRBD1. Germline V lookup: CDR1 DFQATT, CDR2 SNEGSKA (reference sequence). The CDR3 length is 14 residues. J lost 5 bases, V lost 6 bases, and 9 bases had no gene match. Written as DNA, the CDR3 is TGCAGTGCCCCTCGGATGACAGGGGGAGATACGCAGTATTTT. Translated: CSAPRMTGGDTQYF.

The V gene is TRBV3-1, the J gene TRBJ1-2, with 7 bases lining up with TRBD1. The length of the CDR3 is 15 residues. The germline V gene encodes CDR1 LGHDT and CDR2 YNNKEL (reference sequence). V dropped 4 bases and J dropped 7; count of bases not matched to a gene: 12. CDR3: CASSPMTGSGPGYTF. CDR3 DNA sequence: TGTGCCAGCAGCCCGATGACAGGGAGCGGTCCTGGCTACACCTTC.

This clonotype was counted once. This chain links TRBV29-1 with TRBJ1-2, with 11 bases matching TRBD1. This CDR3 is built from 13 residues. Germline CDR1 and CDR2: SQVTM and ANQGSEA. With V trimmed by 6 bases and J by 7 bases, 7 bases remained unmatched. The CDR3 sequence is CSVIGQGAVGYTF. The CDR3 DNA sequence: TGCAGCGTAATCGGACAGGGGGCTGTTGGCTACACCTTC.

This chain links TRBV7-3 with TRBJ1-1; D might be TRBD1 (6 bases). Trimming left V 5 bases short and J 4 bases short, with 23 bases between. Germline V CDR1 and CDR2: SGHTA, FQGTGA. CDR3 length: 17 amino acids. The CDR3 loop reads CASSPARTVPFATEAFF. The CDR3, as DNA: TGTGCCAGCAGCCCCGCCCGGACAGTCCCATTTGCCACTGAAGCTTTCTTT.

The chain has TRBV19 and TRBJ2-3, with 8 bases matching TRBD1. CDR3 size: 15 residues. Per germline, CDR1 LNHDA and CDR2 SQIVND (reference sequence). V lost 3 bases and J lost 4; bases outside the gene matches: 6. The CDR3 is CASSIKAGGADTQYF. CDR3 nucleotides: TGTGCCAGTAGTATTAAGGCAGGGGGCGCAGATACGCAGTATTTT.

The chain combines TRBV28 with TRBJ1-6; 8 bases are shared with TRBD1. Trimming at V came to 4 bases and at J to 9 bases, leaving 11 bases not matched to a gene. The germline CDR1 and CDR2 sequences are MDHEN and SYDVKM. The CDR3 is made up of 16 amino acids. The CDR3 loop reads CASSSPSGTGASPLHF. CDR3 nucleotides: TGTGCCAGCAGTTCGCCCTCCGGGACAGGAGCTTCACCCCTCCACTTT.

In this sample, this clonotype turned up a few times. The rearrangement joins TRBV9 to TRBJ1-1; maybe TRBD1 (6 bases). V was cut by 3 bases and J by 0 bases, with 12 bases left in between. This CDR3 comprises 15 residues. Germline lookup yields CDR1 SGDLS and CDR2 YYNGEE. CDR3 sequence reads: CASSDHGGVNTEAFF. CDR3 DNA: TGTGCCAGCAGCGACCACGGGGGCGTGAACACTGAAGCTTTCTTT.

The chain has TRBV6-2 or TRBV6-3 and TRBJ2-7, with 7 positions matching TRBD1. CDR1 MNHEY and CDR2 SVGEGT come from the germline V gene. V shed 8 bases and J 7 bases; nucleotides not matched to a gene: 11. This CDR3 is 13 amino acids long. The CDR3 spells CASEGAEFREQYF. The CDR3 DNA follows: TGTGCCAGCGAGGGGGCCGAATTCAGGGAGCAGTACTTC.

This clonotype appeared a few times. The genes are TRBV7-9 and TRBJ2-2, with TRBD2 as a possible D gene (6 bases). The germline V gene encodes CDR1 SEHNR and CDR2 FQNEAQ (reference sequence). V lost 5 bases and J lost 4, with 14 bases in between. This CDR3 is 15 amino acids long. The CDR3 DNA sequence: TGTGCCAGCAGCCCGAACGGGGGTCCCACCGGGGAGCTGTTTTTT. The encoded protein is CASSPNGGPTGELFF.

The chain's CDR3 is CASGRGQEKLFF. CDR3 in DNA: TGTGCCAGCGGCCGGGGGCAAGAAAAACTGTTTTTT. The gene calls are TRBV6-6 and TRBJ1-4; perhaps TRBD1 as D (6 bases). V gave up 8 bases and J gave up 8 bases, with 12 bases separating them. CDR3 length equals 12 residues. Germline assignment: CDR1 MNHNY and CDR2 SVGAGI (reference sequence).

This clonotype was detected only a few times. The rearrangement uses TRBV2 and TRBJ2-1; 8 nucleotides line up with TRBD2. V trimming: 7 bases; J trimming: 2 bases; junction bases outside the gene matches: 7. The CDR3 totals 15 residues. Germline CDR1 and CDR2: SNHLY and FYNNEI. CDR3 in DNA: TGTGCCAGCACCGACGGGGGGGGCACCTACAATGAGCAGTTCTTC. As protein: CASTDGGGTYNEQFF.

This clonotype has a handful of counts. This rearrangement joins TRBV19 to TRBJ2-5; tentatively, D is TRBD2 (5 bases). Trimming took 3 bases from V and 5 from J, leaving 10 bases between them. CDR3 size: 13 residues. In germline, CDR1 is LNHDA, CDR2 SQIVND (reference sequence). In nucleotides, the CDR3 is TGTGCCAGTAGTATGGAGGATCGGGAGACCCAGTACTTC. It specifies CASSMEDRETQYF. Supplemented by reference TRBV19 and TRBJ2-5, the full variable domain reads DGGITQSPKYLFRKEGQNVTLSCEQNLNHDAMYWYRQDPGQGLRLIYYSQIVNDFQKGDIAEGYSVSREKKESFPLTVTSAQKNPTAFYLCASSMEDRETQYFGPGTRLLVL.

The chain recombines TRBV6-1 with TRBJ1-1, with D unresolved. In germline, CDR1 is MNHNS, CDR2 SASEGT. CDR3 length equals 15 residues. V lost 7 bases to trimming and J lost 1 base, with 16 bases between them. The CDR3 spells CASNGPSAGNTEAFF. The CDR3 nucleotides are TGTGCCAGCAACGGGCCTTCTGCGGGGAACACTGAAGCTTTCTTT.

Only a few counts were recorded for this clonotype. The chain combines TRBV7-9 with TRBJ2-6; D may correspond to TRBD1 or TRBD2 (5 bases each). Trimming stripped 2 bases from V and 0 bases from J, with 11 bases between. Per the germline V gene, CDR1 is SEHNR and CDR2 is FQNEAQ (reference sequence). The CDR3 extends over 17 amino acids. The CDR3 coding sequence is TGTGCCAGCAGCTTATTGGGACGTTCCTCTGGGGCCAACGTCCTGACTTTC. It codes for CASSLLGRSSGANVLTF.

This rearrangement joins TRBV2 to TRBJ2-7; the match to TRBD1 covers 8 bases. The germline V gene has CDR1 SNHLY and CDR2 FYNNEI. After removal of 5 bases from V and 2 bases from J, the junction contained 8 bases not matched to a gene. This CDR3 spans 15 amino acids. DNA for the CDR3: TGTGCCAGCAGTTGGGACAGGCACGTAACCTACGAGCAGTACTTC. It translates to CASSWDRHVTYEQYF.

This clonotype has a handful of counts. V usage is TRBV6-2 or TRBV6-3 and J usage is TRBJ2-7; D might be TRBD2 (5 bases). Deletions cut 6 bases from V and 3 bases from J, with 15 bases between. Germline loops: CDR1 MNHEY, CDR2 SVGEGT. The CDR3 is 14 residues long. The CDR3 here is CASSPDYFLYEQYF. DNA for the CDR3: TGTGCCAGCAGCCCCGACTACTTTCTCTACGAGCAGTACTTC.

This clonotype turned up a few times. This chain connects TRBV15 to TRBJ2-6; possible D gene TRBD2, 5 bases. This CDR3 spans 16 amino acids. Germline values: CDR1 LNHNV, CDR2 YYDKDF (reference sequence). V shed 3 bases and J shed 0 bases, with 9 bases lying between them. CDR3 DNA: TGTGCCACCAGCAGGTCCGGGATCTCTGGGGCCAACGTCCTGACTTTC. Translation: CATSRSGISGANVLTF.

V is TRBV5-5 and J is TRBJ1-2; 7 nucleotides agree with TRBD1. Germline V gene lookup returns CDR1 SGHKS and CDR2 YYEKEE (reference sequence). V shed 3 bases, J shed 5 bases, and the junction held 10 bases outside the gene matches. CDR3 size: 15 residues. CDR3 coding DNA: TGTGCCAGCAGCTCCCTCCCCGACAGGGAATATGGCTACACCTTC. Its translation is CASSSLPDREYGYTF.

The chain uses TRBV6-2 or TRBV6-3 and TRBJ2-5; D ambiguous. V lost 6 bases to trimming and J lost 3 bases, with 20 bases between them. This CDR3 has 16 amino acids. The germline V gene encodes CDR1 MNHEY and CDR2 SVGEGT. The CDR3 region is CASSSPIFPSEETQYF. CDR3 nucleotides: TGTGCCAGCAGCAGCCCTATTTTCCCCTCCGAAGAGACCCAGTACTTC.

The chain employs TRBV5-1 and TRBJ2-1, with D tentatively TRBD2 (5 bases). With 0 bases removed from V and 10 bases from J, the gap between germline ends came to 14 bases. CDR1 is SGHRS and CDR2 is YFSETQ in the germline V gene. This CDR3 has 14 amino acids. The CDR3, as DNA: TGCGCCAGCAGCTTGGTCGCGGAGGAGGTGGAGCAGTTCTTC. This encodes CASSLVAEEVEQFF.

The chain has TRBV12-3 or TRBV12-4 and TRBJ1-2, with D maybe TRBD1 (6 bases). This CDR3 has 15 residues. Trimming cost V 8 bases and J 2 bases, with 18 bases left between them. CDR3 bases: TGTGCCAGCGGCCAAACAGGGATCGTAAACTATGGCTACACCTTC. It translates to CASGQTGIVNYGYTF.